The 25 T cell receptor beta chains below all came from one sample that was sequenced in a study of CXCR3-negative and CXCR3-positive naive CD8 T cells. TRB cDNA was prepared as libraries by UMI-labeled 5' RACE. TCRdb re-called the 5' RACE reads and catalogs CDR3 proteins one per entry, DNA excluded. This table holds 60,000 to 70,000 distinct CDR3 sequences. Broader study findings: Researchers report that CXCR3-positive naive cells carry more hydrophobic TRB CDR3s than CXCR3-negative naive cells.

These receptors' targets are unknown. Source material: naive CXCR3+ CD8+ T cells from blood. The subset denotes: CD45RO-CCR7+CD27+CD95- naive CD8+ T cells expressing CXCR3 (TNR3+). The origin of the receptors is a human donor in good health. Some clones in this sample may be carry-over from other donors' samples.

The chain couples TRBV7-9 to TRBJ2-1; lacking DNA, the TRBD1 call made by TCRdb goes unchecked. The CDR3 has 16 residues. CDR1 SEHNR and CDR2 FQNEAQ come from the germline V gene (reference sequence). The CDR3 here is CASSDTGQGVYNEQFF.

This chain connects TRBV4-1 to TRBJ2-7; TCRdb proposes TRBD1, but this gene call is untestable without DNA. Germline V gene data show CDR1 as MGHRA and CDR2 as YSYEKL. This CDR3 is 15 amino acids long. The CDR3 region is CASSQVGQGDGEQYF.

The gene calls are TRBV5-6 and TRBJ2-7; TCRdb's D call, TRBD2, is unchecked because there is no DNA. The CDR3 spans 14 residues. Looked up from germline, CDR1 is SGHDT and CDR2 is YYEEEE. The CDR3 here is CASSWDRFTYEQYF.

The rearrangement uses TRBV5-6 and TRBJ2-5. In germline, CDR1 is SGHDT, CDR2 YYEEEE. The CDR3 runs 15 residues. CDR3 residues: CASSLVLGNQETQYF.

The chain joins TRBV14 to TRBJ2-7. Per germline, CDR1 SGHDN and CDR2 FVKESK. The CDR3 spans 14 residues. The chain's CDR3 is CASSLYRSSYEQYF.

The chain combines TRBV7-6 with TRBJ1-3. Germline V gene sequence: CDR1 SGHVS, CDR2 FNYEAQ. The CDR3 consists of 13 residues. The CDR3 reads CALLTGPGNTIYF.

The chain recombines TRBV19 with TRBJ2-1; the D call from TCRdb, TRBD1, cannot be confirmed without DNA. The germline gives CDR1 LNHDA, CDR2 SQIVND (reference sequence). The CDR3 has 14 amino acids. The CDR3 region is CASSRAARMNEQFF.

CDR3 amino acids: CASSYSAKGNIPNTGELFF. The chain is built from TRBV6-2 or TRBV6-3 and TRBJ2-2; TCRdb's D call, TRBD1, is unchecked because there is no DNA. The V gene's germline CDR1 is MNHEY and CDR2 SVGEGT. This CDR3 is built from 19 residues.

The J gene is TRBJ1-1, the V gene TRBV6-6. There are 17 residues in the CDR3. Germline loops: CDR1 MNHNY, CDR2 SVGAGI (reference sequence). The CDR3 loop reads CASSLPDSSAMNTEAFF.

The chain recombines TRBV4-3 with TRBJ2-1. The CDR3 covers 13 residues. Looked up from germline, CDR1 is LGHNA and CDR2 is YSLEER. CDR3 sequence reads: CASSQDRSTEQFF.

The V gene is TRBV6-6, the J gene TRBJ2-1; the D call from TCRdb, TRBD2, cannot be confirmed without DNA. The CDR3 runs 16 residues. CDR1 MNHNY and CDR2 SVGAGI come from the germline V gene (reference sequence). The CDR3 region is CASSYSKSSGGNEQFF.

The chain is built from TRBV7-2 and TRBJ2-7; lacking DNA, the TRBD2 call made by TCRdb goes unchecked. Germline assignment: CDR1 SGHTA and CDR2 FQGNSA. The CDR3 consists of 15 residues. The CDR3 loop reads CASSYYGGVSYEQYF. Full variable domain (outside the CDR3, taken from reference TRBV7-2 and TRBJ2-7): GAGVSQSPSNKVTEKGKDVELRCDPISGHTALYWYRQSLGQGLEFLIYFQGNSAPDKSGLPSDRFSAERTGGSVSTLTIQRTQQEDSAVYLCASSYYGGVSYEQYFGPGTRLTVT.

V is TRBV4-3 and J is TRBJ1-1; TCRdb outputs TRBD1, but without DNA this stays unchecked. The CDR3 is 15 amino acids. CDR1 LGHNA and CDR2 YSLEER come from the germline V gene. CDR3 residues: CASSQKTGMNTEAFF.

The chain is built from TRBV28 and TRBJ1-6. Looked up from germline, CDR1 is MDHEN and CDR2 is SYDVKM. The CDR3 spans 14 residues. CDR3 sequence: CASSLVAANSPLHF.

The V gene is TRBV7-9, the J gene TRBJ2-3. Germline V gene sequence: CDR1 SEHNR, CDR2 FQNEAQ (reference sequence). This CDR3 contains 15 residues. The CDR3 here is CASSLGPYSADTQYF.

The rearrangement uses TRBV9 and TRBJ2-1; TCRdb outputs TRBD1, but without DNA this stays unchecked. The CDR3 is 15 residues long. Germline CDR1 and CDR2: SGDLS and YYNGEE. CDR3 region: CATNRVQGSYNEQFF.

V and J are TRBV6-2 or TRBV6-3 and TRBJ2-5. Per germline, CDR1 MNHEY and CDR2 SVGEGT. CDR3 size: 11 residues. CDR3 in amino acids: CASRLKETQYF.

The CDR3 sequence: CASSLAYGAGSNQPQHF. This sequence joins TRBV7-2 and TRBJ1-5; the D gene TCRdb calls, TRBD1, cannot be checked with no DNA. This CDR3 is 17 amino acids long. Germline V gene lookup returns CDR1 SGHTA and CDR2 FQGNSA.

The chain uses TRBV7-9 and TRBJ2-5; no DNA is available, so the TRBD2 call from TCRdb remains unchecked. The CDR3 sequence is 16 residues long. Germline V gene sequence: CDR1 SEHNR, CDR2 FQNEAQ (reference sequence). CDR3: CASSSLVSGAQETQYF. Looking up the rest from reference TRBV7-9 and TRBJ2-5 gives the full variable domain: DTGVSQNPRHKITKRGQNVTFRCDPISEHNRLYWYRQTLGQGPEFLTYFQNEAQLEKSRLLSDRFSAERPKGSFSTLEIQRTEQGDSAMYLCASSSLVSGAQETQYFGPGTRLLVL.

CDR3 sequence reads: CASSQVAAGLQETQYF. The chain employs TRBV3-1 and TRBJ2-5; TCRdb selects TRBD2, and the lack of DNA leaves this call unchecked. CDR1 LGHDT and CDR2 YNNKEL come from the germline V gene (reference sequence). The CDR3 is made up of 16 amino acids.

The chain links TRBV4-3 to TRBJ2-1; with no DNA, the TCRdb D assignment of TRBD1 cannot be verified. This CDR3 is 17 amino acids long. From germline, CDR1 is LGHNA and CDR2 YSLEER. The CDR3 sequence: CASSQDRQGFGWNEQFF.

This chain joins TRBV9 and TRBJ2-1. The CDR3 loop spans 13 amino acids. CDR1 and CDR2 (germline): SGDLS, YYNGEE. CDR3 protein: CASSGQIYNEQFF.

The chain links TRBV4-1 to TRBJ1-1. The length of the CDR3 is 15 residues. Germline V CDR1 and CDR2: MGHRA, YSYEKL. The CDR3 loop is CASSQEEDLGTEAFF.

The chain joins TRBV4-2 to TRBJ2-5. Germline assignment: CDR1 LGHNA and CDR2 YNFKEQ. The CDR3 loop spans 14 amino acids. The CDR3 spells CASSQDDLQETQYF.

CDR3 amino acids: CASSLGQGGFYEQYF. The chain is built from TRBV7-2 and TRBJ2-7; with no DNA, the TCRdb D assignment of TRBD1 cannot be verified. The CDR3 length is 15 residues. Per the germline V gene, CDR1 is SGHTA and CDR2 is FQGNSA.